The 3 T cell receptor beta chains below come from one sample, sequenced in a study of T-cell reconstitution after alpha-beta-depleted transplantation in children. This sample's TCRbeta library carried unique molecular identifier barcodes. TCRdb reprocessed the PCR reads via MiXCR and lists one record per CDR3 protein. Of about 540,000 distinct CDR3 sequences detected, about a sixth appear once; the ten largest clones hold 2.5% to 4%. The material was PBMCs from the stem cell graft donor, obtained from the stem cell graft. Receptor source: a human donor who donated a stem cell graft to a child with acute lymphoblastic leukemia.

This clonotype was recorded once. A junction boundary mismatches the germline segment, possibly from a read error. This chain connects TRBV20-1 to TRBJ2-1; either TRBD1 or TRBD2 may fit D (5 bases each). Germline V gene data show CDR1 as DFQATT and CDR2 as SNEGSKA (reference sequence). This CDR3 contains 16 residues. The DNA for the CDR3 is TGCTGTGCTAGAGATATTGGGGGAAGCTCCTACAATGAGCAGTTCTTC. It specifies CCARDIGGSSYNEQFF.

This clonotype turned up a few times. The V and J genes are TRBV5-6 and TRBJ2-2; D perhaps matches TRBD1 (5 bases). CDR1 and CDR2 (germline): SGHDT, YYEEEE. The CDR3 is 16 amino acids. V was clipped by 1 base and J by 1 base, with 11 bases between them. The CDR3 reads CASSLTPGQNTGELFF. In DNA, the CDR3 is TGTGCCAGCAGCTTGACGCCTGGACAGAACACCGGGGAGCTGTTTTTT.

The chain joins TRBV20-1 to TRBJ2-7; TRBD2 agrees at 10 bases. The V segment lost 4 bases and the J segment 7 bases; nucleotides outside the gene matches: 10. CDR1 and CDR2 from the germline V gene are DFQATT and SNEGSKA (reference sequence). The CDR3 is 14 amino acids. CDR3 nucleotide sequence: TGCAGTGCTATTTCTAGCGGGAGAATGGATGAGCAGTACTTC. Protein sequence: CSAISSGRMDEQYF.